This T cell receptor beta chain comes out of a study of metastatic and nonmetastatic thyroid tumors. Turning to the study itself: A comparison of repertoires was made across blood and tumor or nodule tissue from malignant and benign thyroid patients. Study findings and constraints: It was reported that TCR beta diversity was significantly higher in malignant thyroid tumors than benign nodules, in blood and tumor.

The sample holds many counts of this clone. Its antigen is unknown. The trim removed 3 bases at V and 2 bases at J, leaving 3 bases unmatched. The CDR3 sequence is 14 residues long. Germline CDR1 and CDR2: SGHDT and YYEEEE. No patient received treatment before thyroid surgery. Authors' data handling: A classifier for distant metastasis in papillary thyroid cancer was constructed using CDR3 differences observed across clinicopathological groups. TCRdb used MiXCR to call clones anew from the PCR reads. TCRdb, rather than the study authors, made the V and J calls. Among about 69,000 clones listed, over 12% were seen once.

The sequenced material came from blood. The clonotype comes from a male donor with papillary thyroid cancer or a benign thyroid nodule (not recorded which). Some clones in this sample may be carry-over from other donors' samples. V gene TRBV5-6 combines with J gene TRBJ1-1; the match to TRBD1 covers 8 bases. CDR3 loop: CASSSDRENTEAFF. The CDR3 DNA is TGTGCCAGCAGCTCGGACAGGGAAAACACTGAAGCTTTCTTT.